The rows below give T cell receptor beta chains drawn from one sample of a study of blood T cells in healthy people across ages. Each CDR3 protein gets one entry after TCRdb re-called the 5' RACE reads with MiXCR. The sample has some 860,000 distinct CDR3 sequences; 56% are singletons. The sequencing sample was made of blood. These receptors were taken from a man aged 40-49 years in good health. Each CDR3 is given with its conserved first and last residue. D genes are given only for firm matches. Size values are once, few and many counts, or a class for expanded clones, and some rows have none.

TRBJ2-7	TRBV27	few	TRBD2	CASTGGGEQYF	TGTGCCAGCACCGGGGGGGGCGAGCAGTACTTC
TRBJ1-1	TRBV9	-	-	CASSVIGGLNTEAFF	TGTGCCAGCAGCGTAATTGGAGGCCTGAACACTGAAGCTTTCTTT
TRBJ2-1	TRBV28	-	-	CASRPPVGHEQFF	TGTGCCAGCAGACCCCCGGTGGGTCATGAGCAGTTCTTC
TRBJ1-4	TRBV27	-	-	CASTSGGRGNEKLFF	TGTGCCAGCACCTCAGGTGGACGAGGTAATGAAAAACTGTTTTTT
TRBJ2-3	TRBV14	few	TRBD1	CASSQSWTGVSTDTQYF	TGTGCCAGCAGCCAATCTTGGACAGGGGTTAGCACAGATACGCAGTATTTT
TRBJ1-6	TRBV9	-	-	CASSRTDNKNSPLHF	TGTGCCAGCAGCCGGACCGATAATAAGAATTCACCCCTCCACTTT
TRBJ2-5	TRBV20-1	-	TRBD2	CSARGRTSGGQETQYF	TGCAGTGCAAGAGGCCGGACTAGCGGGGGGCAAGAGACCCAGTACTTC
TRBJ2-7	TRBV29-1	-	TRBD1	CSVLKGAPSSYEQYF	TGCAGCGTTCTAAAGGGGGCCCCAAGCTCCTACGAGCAGTACTTC
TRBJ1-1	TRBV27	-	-	CASTQNGAQTEAFF	TGTGCCAGCACACAAAACGGGGCCCAGACTGAAGCTTTCTTT
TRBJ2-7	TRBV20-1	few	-	CSANGYYEQYF	TGCAGTGCCAATGGCTACTACGAGCAGTACTTC
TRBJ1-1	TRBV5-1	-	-	CASSLGPTGGNTEAFF	TGCGCCAGCAGCTTGGGCCCGACAGGAGGGAACACTGAAGCTTTCTTT
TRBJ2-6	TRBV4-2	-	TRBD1	CASSQFYRGGQGASGANVLTF	TGTGCCAGCAGCCAATTTTATAGAGGAGGACAGGGGGCATCTGGGGCCAACGTCCTGACTTTC
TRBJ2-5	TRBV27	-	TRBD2	CASSLFAGTRGEQYF	TGTGCCAGCAGTTTGTTCGCCGGGACTAGGGGGGAGCAGTACTTC
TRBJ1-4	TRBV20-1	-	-	CSASQGRVNEKLFF	TGCAGTGCTAGTCAGGGGCGGGTTAATGAAAAACTGTTTTTT
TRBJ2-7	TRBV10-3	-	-	CAISDEQGSNEQYF	TGTGCCATCAGTGACGAGCAGGGCTCAAACGAGCAGTACTTC
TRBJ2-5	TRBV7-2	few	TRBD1	CASQTGTGVQQQYF	TGTGCCAGCCAGACCGGGACAGGGGTACAACAGCAGTACTTC
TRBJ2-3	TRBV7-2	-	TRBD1	CASRRTGTGRTDTQYF	TGTGCCAGCAGGCGAACCGGGACAGGACGCACAGATACGCAGTATTTT
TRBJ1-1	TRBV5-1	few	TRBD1	CASSSVAGGSGPNTEAFF	TGCGCCAGCAGCTCAGTCGCAGGGGGCAGTGGCCCGAACACTGAAGCTTTCTTT
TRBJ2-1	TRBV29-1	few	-	CSVPDYNEQFF	TGCAGCGTTCCCGATTACAATGAGCAGTTCTTC
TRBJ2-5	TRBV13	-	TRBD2	CASSREAGGPKETQYF	TGTGCCAGCAGCCGAGAGGCGGGAGGTCCCAAAGAGACCCAGTACTTC
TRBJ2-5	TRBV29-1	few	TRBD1	CSVVLNRGPRETQYF	TGCAGCGTTGTGCTGAACAGGGGACCTAGGGAGACCCAGTACTTC
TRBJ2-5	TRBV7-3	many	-	CASSAGDGVETQYF	TGTGCCAGCTCGGCCGGGGACGGGGTAGAGACCCAGTACTTC
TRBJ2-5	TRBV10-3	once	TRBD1	CAISEYRGQETQYF	TGTGCCATCAGTGAATACAGGGGACAAGAGACCCAGTACTTC
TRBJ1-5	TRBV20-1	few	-	CSARDSLNQPQHF	TGCAGTGCTAGGGACAGTCTCAATCAGCCCCAGCATTTT
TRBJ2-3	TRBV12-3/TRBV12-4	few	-	CASREDRLSTDTQYF	TGTGCCAGCAGAGAGGACAGACTGTCGACAGATACGCAGTATTTT
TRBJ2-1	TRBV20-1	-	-	CSIGASFVDNEQFF	TGCAGTATCGGGGCCTCGTTCGTTGACAATGAGCAGTTCTTC
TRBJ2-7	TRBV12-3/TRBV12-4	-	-	CASRSPRGGVGEQYF	TGTGCCAGCAGATCCCCCAGGGGGGGAGTAGGCGAGCAGTACTTC
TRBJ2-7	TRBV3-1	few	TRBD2	CASSDGLAGGREQYF	TGTGCCAGCAGCGACGGACTAGCGGGAGGACGCGAGCAGTACTTC
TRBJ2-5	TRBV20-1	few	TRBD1	CSAPPRQGVVTQYF	TGCAGTGCGCCACCCCGACAGGGGGTGGTGACCCAGTACTTC
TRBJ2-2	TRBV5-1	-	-	CASSLVPAATGELFF	TGCGCCAGCAGCTTGGTCCCAGCGGCAACCGGGGAGCTGTTTTTT
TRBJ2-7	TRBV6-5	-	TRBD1	CASSRTGVGEQYF	TGTGCCAGCAGTCGGACAGGCGTAGGCGAGCAGTACTTC
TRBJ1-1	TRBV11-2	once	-	CASSLEQRVNTEAFF	TGTGCCAGCAGCTTAGAACAGAGGGTGAACACTGAAGCTTTCTTT
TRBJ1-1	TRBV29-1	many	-	CSVLETEAFF	TGCAGCGTTCTTGAGACTGAAGCTTTCTTT
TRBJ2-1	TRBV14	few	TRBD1	CASSQDEWTGRFEQFF	TGTGCCAGCAGCCAAGACGAATGGACAGGGAGGTTCGAGCAGTTCTTC
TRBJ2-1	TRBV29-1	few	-	CSVEGAGTAYNEQFF	TGCAGCGTTGAAGGGGCAGGGACGGCCTACAATGAGCAGTTCTTC
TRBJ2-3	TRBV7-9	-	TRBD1	CASSPTQHQRGRTDTQYF	TGTGCCAGCAGCCCAACACAACATCAAAGGGGGCGCACAGATACGCAGTATTTT
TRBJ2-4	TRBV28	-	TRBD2	CASSLARGAGYF	TGTGCCAGCAGTTTAGCGCGGGGGGCCGGGTACTTC
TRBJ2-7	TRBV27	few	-	CASSFLGVYEQYF	TGTGCCAGCAGCTTCCTCGGGGTATACGAGCAGTACTTC
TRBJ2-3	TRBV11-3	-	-	CASSATGGISTDTQYF	TGTGCCAGCTCCGCTACTGGGGGGATTAGCACAGATACGCAGTATTTT
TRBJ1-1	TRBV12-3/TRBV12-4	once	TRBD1	CASSSQGSTEAFF	TGTGCCAGCAGTTCACAGGGGTCCACTGAAGCTTTCTTT
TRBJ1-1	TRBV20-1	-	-	CSSMWVNTEAFF	TGCAGTTCTATGTGGGTGAACACTGAAGCTTTCTTT
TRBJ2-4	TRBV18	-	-	CASSPPDPPRNIQYF	TGTGCCAGCTCACCACCGGATCCCCCCAGGAACATTCAGTACTTC
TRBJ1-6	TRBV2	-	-	CASRWRSVDNSPLHF	TGTGCCAGCAGATGGAGGTCGGTTGATAATTCACCCCTCCACTTT
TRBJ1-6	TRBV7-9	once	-	CASSLDQGLSPLHF	TGTGCCAGCAGCTTAGATCAGGGGTTGTCACCCCTCCACTTT
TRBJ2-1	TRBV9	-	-	CASSVSLESPRNEQFF	TGTGCCAGCAGCGTATCCCTGGAGAGCCCCCGCAATGAGCAGTTCTTC
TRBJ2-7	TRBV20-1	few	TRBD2	CSARETSGYEQYF	TGCAGTGCTAGAGAGACTAGCGGATACGAGCAGTACTTC
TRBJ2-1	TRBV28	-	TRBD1	CASQPGQGFGNEQFF	TGTGCCAGCCAACCGGGACAGGGGTTCGGCAATGAGCAGTTCTTC
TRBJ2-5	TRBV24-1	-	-	CATSEPKGIQETQYF	TGTGCCACCAGTGAGCCCAAAGGGATACAAGAGACCCAGTACTTC
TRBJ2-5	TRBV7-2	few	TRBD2	CASSDGLAETQYF	TGTGCCAGCAGCGACGGACTAGCGGAGACCCAGTACTTC
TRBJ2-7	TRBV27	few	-	CASSSRSGEQYF	TGTGCCAGCAGCTCCAGGTCCGGCGAGCAGTACTTC
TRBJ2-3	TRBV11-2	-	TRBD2	CASSLRASGGATQYF	TGTGCCAGCAGCTTAAGGGCTAGCGGGGGGGCTACGCAGTATTTT
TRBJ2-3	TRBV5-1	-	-	CASSSGVVQNTDTQYF	TGCGCCAGCAGCAGCGGCGTGGTCCAAAACACAGATACGCAGTATTTT
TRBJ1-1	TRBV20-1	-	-	CSASRGGIGTEAFF	TGCAGTGCTAGTAGAGGGGGGATCGGCACTGAAGCTTTCTTT
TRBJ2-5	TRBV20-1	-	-	CSARAPVQQETQYF	TGCAGTGCTAGAGCCCCTGTGCAGCAAGAGACCCAGTACTTC
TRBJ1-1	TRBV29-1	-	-	CSVVVPRPGGNTEAFF	TGCAGCGTTGTAGTGCCCCGGCCGGGAGGGAACACTGAAGCTTTCTTT
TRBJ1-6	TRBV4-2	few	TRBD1	CASSQDVGQRTYNSPLHF	TGTGCCAGCAGCCAAGATGTGGGACAGCGGACGTATAATTCACCCCTCCACTTT
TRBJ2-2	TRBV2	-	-	CASSDRGSGELFF	TGTGCCAGCAGTGATCGGGGATCCGGGGAGCTGTTTTTT
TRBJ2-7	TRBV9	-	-	CASSAFPVSYEQYF	TGTGCCAGCAGCGCATTCCCCGTCTCCTACGAGCAGTACTTC
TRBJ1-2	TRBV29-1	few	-	CSVGSGNGYTF	TGCAGCGTTGGATCAGGGAATGGCTACACCTTC
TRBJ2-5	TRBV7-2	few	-	CASSFRPGGETQYF	TGTGCCAGCAGCTTCAGACCGGGCGGAGAGACCCAGTACTTC